This T cell receptor (beta chain) comes out of a study of vaccination effects on CD4 cells after COVID-19. As for the study in general: Post-vaccine specimens arrived a median 72 days past the second dose.

Profiled with immunoSEQ multiplex PCR; TCRdb holds only in-frame clones, not every one. The sample includes about 66,000 clones, around 85% of them seen just once. Comment on this clone: What it binds is unknown.

Looked up from germline, CDR1 is LGHDT and CDR2 is YNNKEL (reference sequence). The CDR3 contains 13 residues. V dropped 4 bases and J dropped 8; count of bases not matched to a gene: 5. Culture proceeded for 10 days, and CD4+ T cells were then isolated. Each person got two doses of an mRNA SARS-CoV-2 vaccine, BNT162b2 or mRNA-1273. Nucleocapsid antibody tests were negative, and the vaccine recipients had no prior SARS-CoV-2 infection. Half the medium was swapped for IL-2 medium on days 3 and 7. The starting material was CD4+ T cells from PBMCs cultured without peptide, obtained after COVID-19 vaccination. The TCR was taken from a human donor who received a COVID-19 vaccine. The chain employs TRBV3-1 (or the pseudogene TRBV3-2) and TRBJ1-3; 7 bases align to TRBD1. CDR3 sequence reads: CASSPTGSDTIYF. The CDR3 region has the DNA TGTGCCAGCAGCCCGACAGGGAGTGACACCATATATTTT.